This T cell receptor (beta chain) was recovered during a study of cytomegalovirus exposure and HLA in healthy donors. Vbeta (60) and Jbeta (13) primers were used in the PCR. Clones were read by immunoSEQ multiplex PCR, and TCRdb kept only the in-frame ones, dropping some. The sample has around 130,000 clones; approximately 80% are singletons. Comments on this clone: Its antigen remains unidentified.

General study points: The authors later linked a missense DCLRE1C variant to TCR beta V- and J-gene trimming. Rarity marked most TCR sequences, yet some public TCRs occurred in many donors. Another analysis was done later, and it associated 15,000 to 20,000 TCR beta sequences with HLA alleles at 0.05 false discovery rate.

Sequenced sample: PBMCs. The TCR sequence derives from a woman aged 60-75 years in good health and CMV-seronegative.

This CDR3 reads CSGGQGDTGELFF. The DNA for the CDR3 is TGCAGCGGGGGACAGGGGGACACCGGGGAGCTGTTTTTT. This rearrangement joins TRBV29-1 to TRBJ2-2; TRBD1 matches at 11 bases. The V segment lost 7 bases and the J segment 3 bases; nucleotides outside the gene matches: 1. Germline-derived CDR1 and CDR2 are SQVTM and ANQGSEA. This CDR3 is built from 13 residues.